The clone carrying this T cell receptor (beta chain) showed up just a few times. These data are taken from a study of blood T cell repertoires in COVID-19. The overall study: From the United States, Italy and Spain came samples of acute and convalescent COVID-19.

In germline, CDR1 is MGHDK, CDR2 SYGVNS. The CDR3 runs 13 residues. V was cut by 4 bases and J by 0 bases, with 7 bases left in between. As processed by the authors: It was from reference gene primer amplification that nucleated cell counts were estimated. Assay used: immunoSEQ multiplex PCR; TCRdb lists only in-frame clones, some missing. V and J calls plus clone size are reproduced from that table; the DNA served to infer D and trimming. Of roughly 250,000 clones listed, approximately 90% are singletons. Individuals aged about 18 to 90 years were recruited from roughly 22 US areas. Clinical histories supplied by participants themselves formed the basis of cohort assignment.

The chain employs TRBV25-1 and TRBJ2-7; possibly TRBD1 for D (5 bases). The TCR was taken from a woman in her forties with acute COVID-19. The material sequenced was PBMCs or T cells enriched from blood (not recorded which). The DNA for the CDR3 is TGTGCCAGCAGTGGGGGCCTCTCCTACGAGCAGTACTTC. It translates to CASSGGLSYEQYF.